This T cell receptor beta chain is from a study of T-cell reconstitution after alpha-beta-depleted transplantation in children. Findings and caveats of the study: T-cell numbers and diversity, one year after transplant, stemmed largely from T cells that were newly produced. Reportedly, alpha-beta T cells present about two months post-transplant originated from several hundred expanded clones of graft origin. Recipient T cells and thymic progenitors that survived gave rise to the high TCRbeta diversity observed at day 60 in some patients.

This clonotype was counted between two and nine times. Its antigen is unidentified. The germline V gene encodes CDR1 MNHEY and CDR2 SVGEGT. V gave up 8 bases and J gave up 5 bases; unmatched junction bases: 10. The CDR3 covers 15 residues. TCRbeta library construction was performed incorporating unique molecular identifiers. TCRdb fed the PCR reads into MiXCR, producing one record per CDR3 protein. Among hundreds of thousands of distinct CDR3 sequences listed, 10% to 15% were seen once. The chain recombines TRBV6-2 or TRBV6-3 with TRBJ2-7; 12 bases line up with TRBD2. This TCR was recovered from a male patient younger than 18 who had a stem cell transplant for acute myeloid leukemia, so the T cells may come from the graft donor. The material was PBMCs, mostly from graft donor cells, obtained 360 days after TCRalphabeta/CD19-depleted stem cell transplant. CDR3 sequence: CASGLAGIIDNEQYF. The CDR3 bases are TGTGCCAGCGGACTAGCGGGAATTATCGATAACGAGCAGTACTTC.